This section outlines one TCR beta chain sequence together with its context. There is no known antigen for this receptor. No base-level quality is on record; no much larger clone is a single base apart. The germline V gene specifies SNHLY as CDR1 and FYNNEI as CDR2. The V and J ends are trimmed by 3 bases and 6 bases, leaving 9 bases between them. The CDR3 covers 13 residues, taking in both the cysteine and the phenylalanine. The CDR3 DNA has 39 bases and is translated from base 1. Library generation was performed with the immunoSEQ multiplex PCR assay. The multiplex PCR relied on a mix of 60 forward primers for TCR Vbeta segments and 13 reverse primers for TCR Jbeta segments. The CDR3 region of rearranged TCR beta genes was amplified from genomic DNA by a multiplex PCR assay. On the Illumina HiSeq System, the amplified TCR beta libraries were sequenced as 87-base-pair reads. Per the source publication's procedure: In a later analysis, around 80 million unique TCR beta chains were counted across the 500 to 700 repertoires, and roughly 11 million of these chains were shared by at least two donors. A nearest-neighbor algorithm error-corrected the raw reads and collapsed the reads into unique sequences, merging closely related sequences to remove PCR and sequencing errors. V, D and J gene segments were assigned by aligning CDR3 sequences to IMGT reference sequences. Each retained sequence needed at least a six-nucleotide match to both a V gene segment and a J gene segment. Rearrangements were called productive when the CDR3 lacked stop codons and stayed in frame with V and J; all others were non-productive. CDR3 was defined by IMGT convention, running from the second conserved V-encoded cysteine to the conserved J-encoded phenylalanine. The earlier analysis of 587 of the donors excluded any sequence lacking an unambiguous match to a single V gene segment. An earlier analysis of a few hundred of the donors called V segments functional above 56.7% productive rearrangements and segregating when the between-donor standard deviation exceeded 5%. A statistical classification framework was built to diagnose cytomegalovirus status from the catalog of TCR beta chain sequences. In a later analysis, V and J genes were assigned by comparing TCR nucleotide sequences against IMGT/GENE-DB human TR gene sequences. In a later analysis, CDR3 sequences and most-parsimonious VDJ recombination scenarios were assigned using the TCRdist pipeline. In a later analysis, every TCR beta chain was defined by the combination of its CDR3 amino acid sequence and its V-gene family, and reads without a unique V-gene family were dropped. A later analysis removed several hundred highly shared, low-generation-probability nucleotide sequences to deal with suspected cross-contamination and a sequencing artifact. In a later analysis, a clonal expansion index for each public chain was calculated from normalized within-repertoire ranks of inferred template counts. In a later analysis, generation probabilities were computed with a VDJ recombination model fitted to out-of-frame rearrangements, and the resulting probabilities were checked against IGoR. In a later analysis, hypergeometric tests were used to score TCR-TCR, TCR-HLA and TCR-CMV co-occurrence, with a repertoire-size bias correction applied to TCR pairs. In a later analysis, false discovery rates were estimated by permuting HLA or CMV assignments 20 times. In a later analysis, co-occurring TCRs were grouped with DBSCAN, and TCRdist sequence similarity was added when clustering was performed within HLA-allele-positive subsets. Repertoires with fewer than 30,000 or more than 120,000 public chains were left out of co-occurrence clustering, as were about five repertoires with anomalous nucleotide sharing. TCRdb took over this immuneACCESS table, retaining in-frame rearrangements with V and J assigned. Such tables are incomplete; in checked studies, under half of the missing clones stem from an unresolved V gene, and the remainder is unexplained. V and J calls and clone size follow that table, whereas D and trimming were derived from the DNA. Counted in this sample were approximately 120,000 clones; around three quarters of them appeared once. Jointly, the top ten make up approximately 10% of the sample.

The cohort consisted of approximately 690 healthy bone marrow donors. Cohort members were all nominally healthy when sampled, although unrecorded immune exposures were likely present. The donor tested CMV seropositive and was one of the 289 seropositive cohort members. A peripheral blood sample was provided by each donor, and peripheral blood mononuclear cells were used for TCR beta sequencing. Genomic DNA extraction from the blood cell samples was performed with the Qiagen DNeasy Blood Extraction Kit. This specimen belongs to a study of cytomegalovirus exposure and HLA in healthy donors (TCRdb year 2017). The study in broad terms: In an earlier analysis of around 540 of the donors, 276 Gb of sequence data and 120 million or so unique TCR beta sequences from roughly 190 million T cells were reported. An early release that covered about 600 HLA-typed donors contained approximately 300 gigabases of sequencing data and around 85 million unique TCR sequences. Of the approximately 400 genotyped donors, 65% to 90% fell in the genetic ancestry cluster associated with self-reported Caucasian donors. The study was designed to test whether signatures of past pathogen exposure could be identified by cataloging public T cell receptors. The T cell repertoires of 700 or so subjects were profiled by immunosequencing and related to cytomegalovirus serostatus. A separate validation cohort of more than 100 different subjects was used in addition to the roughly 700-subject first cohort. To predict cytomegalovirus infection status, the study brought together high-throughput TCR immunosequencing, statistical association of individual TCRs with disease status, and machine learning. A later analysis re-examined previously published TCR beta repertoires from just over 650 donors and added high-resolution HLA genotyping to investigate patterns of TCR occurrence. The later analysis used no new phenotypic data to find candidate immune exposures, relying instead on TCR beta sequences and their occurrence across donors. An earlier analysis of some 600 of the donors applied high-throughput TCR beta sequencing to assess whether each TCR beta V gene segment acted as functional or pseudogenic. Donor age, sex, ethnicity and CMV serostatus were compiled together with the repertoire data. A later genetic analysis took genome-wide SNP genotypes for about 60% of the roughly 670 donors and used that subset as a discovery cohort. All discovery cohort repertoires had been generated using a single sequencing platform. Both class I and class II loci were covered by HLA typing, at four-digit resolution. Typing coverage differed by locus: A, B, C, DRB1 and DQB1 were typed in roughly 629-640 donors, DQA1 in 522, DPA1 in approximately 610, and DPB1 in around 440. Five DR-DQ haplotypes were handled as single units for association and clustering, since linkage in the cohort was strong. Across some 400 genotyped donors of the cohort, an average of approximately 220,000 unique TCR beta nucleotide sequences per donor were sequenced, and roughly 18% of those sequences were non-productive.

What the research found in general, with its limitations: A further reported finding was that TCR beta sequences accurately predicted the HLA-A and HLA-B alleles for most subjects in the first cohort. The classifier was reported to diagnose cytomegalovirus status with high specificity and sensitivity in both the original and validation cohorts. This cohort had only TCR beta chains sequenced, and the lack of alpha or paired-chain data limited which features could be detected. Presence/absence analyses assumed roughly uniform sequencing depth across donors, an assumption that may not hold. At a false discovery rate of 0.05, a later analysis linked 15,000 to 20,000 TCR beta sequences to specific HLA alleles. The 87-base-pair reads could not distinguish some IMGT-functional V segments, including TRBV6-2 and TRBV6-3, so those segments were excluded. Because counts were too low, some 17 rarely observed V segments, including chromosome 9 orphons, were left out of the earlier analysis of 587 of the donors. A later genetic analysis reported fewer N-insertions in productive TCRs among donors in an Asian-associated ancestry cluster than the approximately 700-donor mean. The authors suggested that the approach could potentially be extended to other disease states and immunological phenotypes. Across donors, most TCR sequences were observed very rarely, whereas some public TCRs were present in many individuals. When HLA alleles, especially DR and DQ, strongly co-occurred, attributing TCR associations to individual alleles was difficult. Broadly in line with IMGT annotations, most TCR beta V segments showed up in productive rearrangements about 90% or about 30% of the time in an earlier analysis of about 500 of the donors. The sequencing pipeline was judged likely to have produced a cluster of highly shared sequence variants as a technical artifact. The only immune exposure information available for the cohort was CMV serostatus. In a later analysis, several top co-occurrence clusters were reported to appear linked to parvovirus B19, influenza, CMV and Epstein-Barr virus. An association between a missense DCLRE1C variant and V-gene and J-gene trimming of TCR beta chains was found in a later genetic analysis and replicated in an independent cohort. Linkage disequilibrium might explain the correlated functional status among segregating V segments, but an unknown experimental factor could not be excluded. HLA typing was unavailable for some donors at each locus, so association tests used only the typed subset. In a later analysis, HLA-associated TCR beta chains were found to be more clonally expanded and to have lower generation probabilities than equally common non-associated chains. Most CMV-associated TCR beta chains appeared to be HLA-restricted in a later analysis, and the HLA associations seemed to be driven largely by CMV exposure. In the study, about 150 TCR beta chains were listed as associated with cytomegalovirus. Three of the identified cytomegalovirus-associated TCR beta chains were confirmed in vitro to be specific for cytomegalovirus antigens. According to a later analysis, TCR association rates differed among HLA loci, with DRB1 alleles showing the most associated TCRs and HLA-C alleles showing the fewest.

The receptor was derived from a man aged 30 to 39 in good health and CMV-seropositive. The sequenced material came from PBMCs. The chain is assembled from TRBV2 and TRBJ2-4; a tentative D call is TRBD1 (6 bases match). The nucleotides are TGTGCCAGCAGTGATACAGGGATAAACATTCAGTACTTC. Translated, this is CASSDTGINIQYF.